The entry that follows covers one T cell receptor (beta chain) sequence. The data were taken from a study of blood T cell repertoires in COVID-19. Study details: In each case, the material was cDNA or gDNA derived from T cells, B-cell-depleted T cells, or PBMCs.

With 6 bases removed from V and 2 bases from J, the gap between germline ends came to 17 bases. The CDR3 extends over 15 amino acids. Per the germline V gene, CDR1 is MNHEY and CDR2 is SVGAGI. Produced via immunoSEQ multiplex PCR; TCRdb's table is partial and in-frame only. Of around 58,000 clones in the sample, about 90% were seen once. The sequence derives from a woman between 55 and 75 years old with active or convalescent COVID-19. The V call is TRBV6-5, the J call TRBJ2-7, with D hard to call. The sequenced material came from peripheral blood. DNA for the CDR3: TGTGCCAGCAGCGGCGGCCGATTAGGAACCTACGAGCAGTACTTC. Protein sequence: CASSGGRLGTYEQYF.